This record concerns one T cell receptor (beta chain) sequence. Antigen unknown. Profiling relied on immunoSEQ multiplex PCR, and the TCRdb table lists in-frame clones only, not all of them. The table lists 70,000 or so clones, around 74% of them singletons. The data are from a study of T cell responses to AZD1222 COVID-19 vaccine. Broader study findings: Clonal diversity was possibly underestimated; the donors were predominantly white British and more often female. All repertoire sampling was performed exclusively after the peak T cell response. Variant regions that are unmutated are reportedly the target of nearly half of spike-specific TCRs. Increases in Spike-specific TCR breadth and depth were seen after two AZD1222 doses.

The TCR was taken from an adult in good health. Here the sequenced sample was peripheral blood, taken on day 0 of MenACWY control vaccination.

The DNA of the CDR3 is TGTGCCAGCAGCCAAAACCTGGGCACTGAAGCTTTCTTT. Its protein product is CASSQNLGTEAFF. This chain connects TRBV7-3 to TRBJ1-1; D unresolved. Germline V CDR1 and CDR2: SGHTA, FQGTGA. This CDR3 region has 13 residues. The V end lost 5 bases, the J end lost 4 bases, and 11 bases lay between the germline ends.